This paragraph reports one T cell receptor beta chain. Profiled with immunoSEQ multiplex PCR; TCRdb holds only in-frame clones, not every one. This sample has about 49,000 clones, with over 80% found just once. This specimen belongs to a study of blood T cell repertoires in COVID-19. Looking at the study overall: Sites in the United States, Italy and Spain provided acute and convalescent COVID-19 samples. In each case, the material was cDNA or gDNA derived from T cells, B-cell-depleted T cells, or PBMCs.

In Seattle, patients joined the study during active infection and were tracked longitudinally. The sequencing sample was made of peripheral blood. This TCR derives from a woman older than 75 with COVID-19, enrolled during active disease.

CDR3 sequence (DNA): TGTGCCAGCAGTACTGGTGGGACAGCTAACTATGGCTACACCTTC. Translated, it gives CASSTGGTANYGYTF. J is TRBJ1-2 and V is TRBV6-5; 7 positions agree with TRBD1. After removal of 5 bases from V and 0 bases from J, the junction contained 6 bases not matched to a gene. The CDR3 consists of 15 residues. Per the germline V gene, CDR1 is MNHEY and CDR2 is SVGAGI.